The 6 T cell receptor beta chains in this list originate from one sample, sequenced in a study of Ad26.COV2.S vaccination and SARS-CoV-2 variants. Regarding treatment: some 20 received Ad26.COV2.S at low or high dose, single or two shots; roughly five received placebo; per-sample allocation not given. Sampling took place 63 days after the first vaccine or placebo injection. The table came from immunoSEQ multiplex PCR; TCRdb's copy has only in-frame clones and leaves some out. This table holds around 300,000 clones, about 89% found once. The specimen comprised peripheral blood, sampled in a trial of Ad26.COV2.S vaccine versus placebo. These receptors originate from a person between 18 and 65 years old who received the Ad26.COV2.S COVID-19 vaccine or a placebo.

The V gene is TRBV19, the J gene TRBJ1-4; TRBD1 matches 9 bases. There are 19 residues in the CDR3. V lost 9 bases to trimming and J lost 1 base; unmatched junction nucleotides: 18. The germline gives CDR1 LNHDA, CDR2 SQIVND (reference sequence). The CDR3 reads CARSPTGGAGLVTNEKLFF. For the CDR3, the DNA is TGTGCCAGGTCACCAACAGGGGGCGCGGGTTTAGTAACTAATGAAAAACTGTTTTTT.

This clone turned up a few times. The V call is TRBV7-2, the J call TRBJ1-6; 7 bases align to TRBD1. This CDR3 has 15 amino acids. Germline V lookup: CDR1 SGHTA, CDR2 FQGNSA. V was pared by 1 base and J by 10 bases, with 7 bases of the junction left unmatched. CDR3 sequence (DNA): TGTGCCAGCAGCTTAGTGGCAGGGGGTGAGTCACCCCTCCACTTT. This translates into CASSLVAGGESPLHF.

A single count supports this clone. This chain links TRBV5-4 with TRBJ2-7; maybe TRBD2 (6 bases). The CDR3 is made up of 14 amino acids. The germline V gene encodes CDR1 SGHNT and CDR2 YYREEE (reference sequence). The V end lost 4 bases, the J end lost 7 bases, and 18 bases lay between the germline ends. The CDR3 nucleotides are TGTGCCAGCAGCCGGCTAGCGACGGAGGCGGAGCAGTACTTC. Protein sequence: CASSRLATEAEQYF.

The chain carries TRBV19 and TRBJ2-5, with no clear D. Per germline, CDR1 LNHDA and CDR2 SQIVND (reference sequence). This CDR3 region has 17 residues. V lost 2 bases, J lost 5 bases, and 21 bases lay in between. CDR3 loop: CASSIRLENQPWETQYF. Written as DNA, the CDR3 is TGTGCCAGTAGTATACGATTGGAGAACCAGCCGTGGGAGACCCAGTACTTC.

This clone was detected once. V is TRBV2 and J is TRBJ2-2; D is perhaps TRBD1 (5 bases). Germline V gene data show CDR1 as SNHLY and CDR2 as FYNNEI. V was trimmed by 5 bases and J by 5 bases, leaving 15 bases between them. CDR3 length: 15 amino acids. The CDR3 loop is CASSSQPRQTGELFF. CDR3 nucleotides: TGTGCCAGCAGTTCCCAACCTCGACAGACCGGGGAGCTGTTTTTT.

The chain combines TRBV5-1 with TRBJ2-7; perhaps TRBD2 as D (5 bases). The V and J ends lost 5 bases and 4 bases respectively, with 16 bases between them. Germline CDR1 and CDR2: SGHRS and YFSETQ. The CDR3 loop spans 14 amino acids. The CDR3 bases are TGCGCCAGCAGTCCGACGGGGAATTTGTACGAGCAGTACTTC. Translating gives CASSPTGNLYEQYF.